These T cell receptor beta chains were read from a single sample in a study of blood T cell repertoires in COVID-19. Method: immunoSEQ multiplex PCR; TCRdb's copy keeps in-frame clones and lacks some. This sample has over 250,000 clones, with 80% to 90% found just once. Sequencing was performed on PBMCs or T cells enriched from blood (not recorded which). The receptors shown here come from a woman aged 18-35 years who had recovered from COVID-19. Both conserved end residues are part of each CDR3. The order of the fields is J gene, D gene, V gene, CDR3 DNA, CDR3 protein. D genes are given only for firm matches.

J gene: TRBJ1-2; D gene: NA; V gene: TRBV7-8; CDR3 DNA: TGTGCCAGCAGCTTAGCGGGCCCCGACCCAGGAGGCTACACCTTC; CDR3 protein: CASSLAGPDPGGYTF
J gene: TRBJ1-6; D gene: NA; V gene: TRBV7-9; CDR3 DNA: TGTGCCAGCAGCTTAGATTCAGTGAGGGTTGGGTCACCCCTCCACTTT; CDR3 protein: CASSLDSVRVGSPLHF
J gene: TRBJ1-2; D gene: NA; V gene: TRBV7-9; CDR3 DNA: TGTGCCAGCAGCTTAGACACTTCGCACGGGGGCTACACCTTC; CDR3 protein: CASSLDTSHGGYTF
J gene: TRBJ2-1; D gene: TRBD1; V gene: TRBV11-2; CDR3 DNA: TGTGCCAGCAGCTCGCTTAAAGGGGGCTTGGGGTTCTTC; CDR3 protein: CASSSLKGGLGFF
J gene: TRBJ1-1; D gene: TRBD1; V gene: TRBV9; CDR3 DNA: TGTGCCAGCAGCGTAGGAGGGGGACAGGCTGGTGTGGATGGAGCTTTCTTT; CDR3 protein: CASSVGGGQAGVDGAFF
J gene: TRBJ1-1; D gene: TRBD1; V gene: TRBV18; CDR3 DNA: TGTGCCAGCTCACCACCGACAGGGGAATACACTGAAGCTTTCTTT; CDR3 protein: CASSPPTGEYTEAFF
J gene: TRBJ1-6; D gene: TRBD1; V gene: TRBV4-1; CDR3 DNA: TGCGCCAGCAGCCAAGGGGGACAGGGGCATTCACCCCTCCACTTT; CDR3 protein: CASSQGGQGHSPLHF
J gene: TRBJ1-1; D gene: NA; V gene: TRBV6-6; CDR3 DNA: TGTGCCAGCAGCCCAGGGGTTGAAGCTTTCTTT; CDR3 protein: CASSPGVEAFF
J gene: TRBJ1-5; D gene: TRBD1; V gene: TRBV19; CDR3 DNA: TGTGCCAGTAGTCTCGACAGGGGCGACGTTAATAGCAATCAGCCCCAGCATTTT; CDR3 protein: CASSLDRGDVNSNQPQHF
J gene: TRBJ2-4; D gene: TRBD2; V gene: TRBV2; CDR3 DNA: TGTGCCAGCAGGGCCGGGACTAGCGGGGGGGGTTCGTACAAAAACATTCAGTACTTC; CDR3 protein: CASRAGTSGGGSYKNIQYF
J gene: TRBJ2-3; D gene: TRBD2; V gene: TRBV7-9; CDR3 DNA: TGTGCCAGCAGCTCACGGGGGGGCCGGCTCACAGATACGCAGTATTTT; CDR3 protein: CASSSRGGRLTDTQYF
J gene: TRBJ2-5; D gene: NA; V gene: TRBV7-6; CDR3 DNA: TGTGCCAGCAGCTTTGGGGGGGGCCTCTCGGAGACCCAGTACTTC; CDR3 protein: CASSFGGGLSETQYF
J gene: TRBJ1-2; D gene: TRBD1; V gene: TRBV5-8; CDR3 DNA: TGTGCCAGCAGCCCTCACCCGGACAGGCCTTATGGCTACACCTTC; CDR3 protein: CASSPHPDRPYGYTF
J gene: TRBJ1-1; D gene: TRBD1; V gene: TRBV4-1; CDR3 DNA: TGCGCCAGCAGCCATCGGGACAGAGAAGCTTTCTTT; CDR3 protein: CASSHRDREAFF
J gene: TRBJ1-2; D gene: TRBD1; V gene: TRBV5-1; CDR3 DNA: TGCGCCAGCAGCTTGGACAGGGGGGCCTATGGCTACACCTTC; CDR3 protein: CASSLDRGAYGYTF
J gene: TRBJ1-2; D gene: NA; V gene: TRBV9; CDR3 DNA: TGTGCCAGCAGCGTAGACACTAACTATGGCTACACCTTC; CDR3 protein: CASSVDTNYGYTF
J gene: TRBJ1-2; D gene: TRBD1; V gene: TRBV19; CDR3 DNA: TGTGCCAGTAGTCCTGGGACAGGGGCATATGGCTACACCTTC; CDR3 protein: CASSPGTGAYGYTF
J gene: TRBJ2-7; D gene: NA; V gene: TRBV11-2; CDR3 DNA: TGTGCCAGCAGCTTAGCCCTGGAGACAGGCTCCTACGAGCAGTACTTC; CDR3 protein: CASSLALETGSYEQYF
J gene: TRBJ1-4; D gene: TRBD1; V gene: TRBV28; CDR3 DNA: TGTGCCAGCAGTTTATGGCAGGGGGCGAGAGAAAAACTGTTTTTT; CDR3 protein: CASSLWQGAREKLFF
J gene: TRBJ2-7; D gene: TRBD1; V gene: TRBV6-5; CDR3 DNA: TGTGCCAGCAGTCGTCGACAGGGGGAGCAGTACTTC; CDR3 protein: CASSRRQGEQYF
J gene: TRBJ1-2; D gene: NA; V gene: TRBV2; CDR3 DNA: TGTGCCAGCAGTGAAAGGGAGCGAGACTATGGCTACACCTTC; CDR3 protein: CASSERERDYGYTF
J gene: TRBJ1-2; D gene: TRBD1; V gene: TRBV3-1/TRBV3-2; CDR3 DNA: TGTGCCAGCAGCCAAATAACAGGGGTTGGCGGCTACACCTTC; CDR3 protein: CASSQITGVGGYTF